The present entry profiles one T cell receptor beta chain with its context. In the study's own analysis: Reference gene primers were amplified, and this amplification served to estimate nucleated cell counts. TCRdb keeps only in-frame clones here, not all; method: immunoSEQ multiplex PCR. The DNA was the basis for D and trimming; V, J and clone size are from that table. This table holds roughly 260,000 clones, over 75% found once. This sample was taken from a study of blood T cell repertoires in COVID-19. About the study: The United States, Italy and Spain were the sources of the acute and convalescent COVID-19 samples. PBMCs, B-cell-depleted T cells, or T cells provided the cDNA or gDNA that made up the material.

The source is a woman between 40 and 50 years old who had recovered from COVID-19. Sequenced material: peripheral blood.

Here the CDR3 DNA reads TGTGCCAGCAGTCCATCCCTCGGGGATAGGTATGAAAAACTGTTTTTT. Translation: CASSPSLGDRYEKLFF. The genes are TRBV27 and TRBJ1-4; D ambiguous. The germline CDR1 and CDR2 sequences are MNHEY and SMNVEV (reference sequence). The CDR3 contains 16 residues. Trimming left V 5 bases short and J 6 bases short, with 19 bases between.